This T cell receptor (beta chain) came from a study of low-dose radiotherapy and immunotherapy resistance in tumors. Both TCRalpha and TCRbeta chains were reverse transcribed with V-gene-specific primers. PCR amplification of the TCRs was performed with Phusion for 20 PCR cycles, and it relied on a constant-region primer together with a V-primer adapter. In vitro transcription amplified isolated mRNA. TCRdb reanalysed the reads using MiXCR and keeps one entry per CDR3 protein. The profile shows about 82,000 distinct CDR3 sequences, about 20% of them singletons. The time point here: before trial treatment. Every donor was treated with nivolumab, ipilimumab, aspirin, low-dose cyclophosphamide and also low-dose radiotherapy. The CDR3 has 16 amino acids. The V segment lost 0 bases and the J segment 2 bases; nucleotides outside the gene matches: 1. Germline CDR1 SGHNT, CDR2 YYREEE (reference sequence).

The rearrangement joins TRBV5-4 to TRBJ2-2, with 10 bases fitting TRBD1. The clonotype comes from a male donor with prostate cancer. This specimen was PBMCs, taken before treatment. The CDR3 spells CASSLATGGNTGELFF. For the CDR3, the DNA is TGTGCCAGCAGCTTGGCGACAGGGGGCAACACCGGGGAGCTGTTTTTT.